One and the same sample provided the 9 T cell receptor beta chains below, sequenced in a study of CD8 T cells in ankylosing spondylitis. Via MiXCR, TCRdb re-called the 5' RACE reads, giving one row per CDR3 protein. Of over 30,000 distinct CDR3 sequences listed, approximately 17% are singletons. The sample was blood. The receptors were gathered from a male donor with ankylosing spondylitis or in good health (not recorded which).

This clonotype turned up a few times. V gene TRBV25-1 combines with J gene TRBJ1-4; 7 bases are shared with TRBD1. The J segment lost 4 bases and the V segment lost 4 bases, leaving 9 bases of the junction unmatched. Germline values: CDR1 MGHDK, CDR2 SYGVNS. The CDR3 runs to 16 residues. The CDR3 region is CASSVRGRDSNEKLFF. CDR3 DNA: TGTGCCAGCAGTGTTCGAGGACGGGACAGTAATGAAAAACTGTTTTTT.

This clonotype was counted a few times. This chain connects TRBV28 to TRBJ1-1, with D tentatively TRBD1 (5 bases). Trimming removed 4 bases at V and 5 bases at J, with 11 bases between. This CDR3 contains 13 residues. The V gene's germline CDR1 is MDHEN and CDR2 SYDVKM. CDR3 nucleotide sequence: TGTGCCAGCAGTTGGGACTCACGGACTGAAGCTTTCTTT. Amino acid sequence: CASSWDSRTEAFF.

This clonotype was counted only a few times. The rearrangement uses TRBV20-1 and TRBJ1-4; D gene ambiguous. Trimming pared 5 bases from V and 8 bases from J, leaving 15 bases between. Germline CDR1 reads DFQATT; CDR2 reads SNEGSKA (reference sequence). CDR3 length: 13 residues. As DNA, the CDR3 is TGCAGTGCTGTCGAATTCCGCCAAGAAAAACTGTTTTTT. Its translation: CSAVEFRQEKLFF.

V gene TRBV5-5 combines with J gene TRBJ1-2, with TRBD1 matching over 9 bases. The trim removed 4 bases at V and 4 bases at J, leaving 14 bases unmatched. The CDR3 totals 17 residues. CDR1 and CDR2 from the germline V gene are SGHKS and YYEKEE (reference sequence). The CDR3 reads CASSKAGTGPLSYGYTF. The CDR3 DNA follows: TGTGCCAGCAGCAAAGCGGGGACAGGGCCTTTGAGCTATGGCTACACCTTC. Full variable domain (outside the CDR3, taken from reference TRBV5-5 and TRBJ1-2): DAGVTQSPTHLIKTRGQQVTLRCSPISGHKSVSWYQQVLGQGPQFIFQYYEKEERGRGNFPDRFSARQFPNYSSELNVNALLLGDSALYLCASSKAGTGPLSYGYTFGSGTRLTVV.

This chain joins TRBV29-1 and TRBJ2-2; D may be TRBD2 (6 bases). This CDR3 has 14 residues. Germline values: CDR1 SQVTM, CDR2 ANQGSEA. The V end was cut by 4 bases, the J end by 1 base, with 10 bases between. CDR3 sequence reads: CSVGISGNTGELFF. The CDR3 DNA is TGCAGCGTTGGTATTAGCGGGAACACCGGGGAGCTGTTTTTT.

V gene TRBV10-3 combines with J gene TRBJ2-2; weak D call: TRBD2 (7 bases). CDR1 is ENHRY, CDR2 SYGVKD, per germline. Trimming left V 6 bases short and J 5 bases short, with 19 bases between. The CDR3 covers 16 residues. CDR3 residues: CAISRYLQGGTGELFF. DNA of the CDR3: TGTGCCATCAGCCGATACCTACAGGGAGGGACCGGGGAGCTGTTTTTT.

The genes are TRBV7-2 and TRBJ2-1, with D unclear. The CDR3 covers 14 residues. Trimming cost V 5 bases and J 1 base, with 9 bases left between them. From germline, CDR1 is SGHTA and CDR2 FQGNSA. CDR3 region: CASSRAVSYNEQFF. CDR3 bases: TGTGCCAGCAGCCGGGCAGTTTCCTACAATGAGCAGTTCTTC.

DNA of the CDR3: TGTGCCACGGGTAGCGGGAGGATCTACAATGAGCAGTTCTTC. Its protein is CATGSGRIYNEQFF. The chain has TRBV24-1 and TRBJ2-1; TRBD2 aligns across 10 bases. Germline trimming cut 10 bases from V and 3 bases from J; bases unmatched to any gene: 5. CDR1 is KGHDR and CDR2 is SFDVKD in the germline V gene. The CDR3 is 14 amino acids.

V usage is TRBV29-1 and J usage is TRBJ2-2, with TRBD2 as a possible D gene (5 bases). Germline V lookup: CDR1 SQVTM, CDR2 ANQGSEA. This CDR3 has 13 residues. With 7 bases removed from V and 4 bases from J, the gap between germline ends came to 13 bases. CDR3 DNA sequence: TGCAGCGGCCGAACGGGAAGCACCGGGGAGCTGTTTTTT. Its protein product is CSGRTGSTGELFF.